The 27 T cell receptor beta chains reported below all come from one sample, sequenced in a study of siplizumab effects on memory and regulatory T cells. The repertoire was sequenced with immunoSEQ multiplex PCR; TCRdb's copy has only in-frame clones and lacks some. The sample includes some 100,000 clones, 95% to 97% of them seen just once. The material sequenced was naive CD4+ T cells sorted from blood. These receptors were taken from a human donor in good health.

In DNA, the CDR3 is TGTGCCTGGAGTGTAATAAACCCCAGGGTTAGATACGAGCAGTACTTC. It translates to CAWSVINPRVRYEQYF. The genes are TRBV30 and TRBJ2-7, with a possible D match to TRBD1 (5 bases). This CDR3 comprises 16 residues. CDR1 GTSNPN and CDR2 SVGIG come from the germline V gene (reference sequence). The V gene lost 0 bases and the J gene lost 4 bases, with 19 bases spanning the gap.

In regard to this clone: The same CDR3 arises from other DNA sequences in this sample as well. This sequence joins TRBV5-1 and TRBJ2-1; 11 nucleotides agree with TRBD2. The CDR3 runs to 15 residues. Germline V lookup: CDR1 SGHRS, CDR2 YFSETQ. V dropped 4 bases and J dropped 2; count of bases not matched to a gene: 2. CDR3 region: CASSRSGGAYNEQFF. The CDR3, as DNA: TGCGCCAGCAGCCGTAGCGGGGGGGCCTACAATGAGCAGTTCTTC.

The chain couples TRBV19 to TRBJ1-5; TRBD1 aligns across 8 bases. Germline V gene data show CDR1 as LNHDA and CDR2 as SQIVND (reference sequence). The CDR3 has 14 amino acids. Unmatched junction bases numbered 2, after V lost 5 bases and J lost 2 bases. The CDR3 is CASSDRGGNQPQHF. DNA of the CDR3: TGTGCCAGTAGTGACAGGGGAGGCAATCAGCCCCAGCATTTT.

The chain uses TRBV19 and TRBJ2-5, with 9 bases aligning to TRBD1. The CDR3 totals 13 residues. Germline V lookup: CDR1 LNHDA, CDR2 SQIVND (reference sequence). J lost 4 bases, V lost 10 bases, and 7 bases had no gene match. This chain's CDR3 is CATRGTGLETQYF. CDR3 sequence (DNA): TGTGCCACTAGAGGGACAGGGTTAGAGACCCAGTACTTC.

V usage is TRBV15 and J usage is TRBJ1-2, with no clear D. The V and J ends lost 0 bases and 8 bases respectively, with 16 bases between them. CDR3 length equals 15 residues. CDR1 is LNHNV, CDR2 YYDKDF, per germline (reference sequence). The CDR3 spells CATSRDLVRGNGYTF. CDR3 nucleotides: TGTGCCACCAGCAGAGACCTCGTCCGGGGAAACGGCTACACCTTC.

The genes are TRBV6-1 and TRBJ2-1; 10 bases agree with TRBD1. J lost 5 bases, V lost 6 bases, and 4 bases had no gene match. CDR1 is MNHNS, CDR2 SASEGT, per germline. The CDR3 is 14 amino acids. CDR3 sequence: CASRTGGADNEQFF. CDR3 nucleotides: TGTGCCAGCAGGACAGGGGGCGCGGACAATGAGCAGTTCTTC.

Here the CDR3 reads CASSPRSTDTEAFF. CDR3 DNA: TGTGCCAGCTCACCACGTAGCACAGACACTGAAGCTTTCTTT. The chain uses TRBV18 and TRBJ1-1, with D unresolved. Germline CDR1 KGHSH, CDR2 LQKENI. CDR3 length equals 14 residues. Deletions cut 1 base from V and 3 bases from J, with 9 bases between.

This chain uses TRBV7-9 with TRBJ2-5, with 9 bases matching TRBD2. The ends lost 5 bases at V and 1 base at J; junction bases unmatched: 8. This CDR3 is built from 16 residues. Germline lookup yields CDR1 SEHNR and CDR2 FQNEAQ (reference sequence). CDR3 bases: TGTGCCAGCAGCCGAAGGGGCGGGGGGGCCCAAGAGACCCAGTACTTC. As protein: CASSRRGGGAQETQYF.

The rearrangement uses TRBV6-6 and TRBJ2-1; 12 bases are shared with TRBD2. This CDR3 is 15 amino acids long. Germline CDR1 and CDR2: MNHNY and SVGAGI (reference sequence). The J segment lost 6 bases and the V segment lost 5 bases, leaving 5 bases of the junction unmatched. The CDR3 DNA is TGTGCCAGCAGTCGGACTAGCGGGGCACCCAATGAGCAGTTCTTC. It yields the protein CASSRTSGAPNEQFF.

This rearrangement joins TRBV7-2 to TRBJ1-3, with unresolved D. CDR1 is SGHTA and CDR2 is FQGNSA in the germline V gene. The CDR3 has 13 residues. Between the trimmed V and J ends, which lost 1 base and 3 bases, there was a span of 4 bases. CDR3: CASSLEVGNTIYF. The CDR3 bases are TGTGCCAGCAGCTTAGAGGTTGGAAACACCATATATTTT.

With respect to this clone: This sample also contains other DNA sequences that code for the same CDR3. V usage is TRBV5-1 and J usage is TRBJ2-2; D gene uncertain. V lost 4 bases, J lost 0 bases, and 13 bases lay in between. There are 16 residues in the CDR3. Germline loops: CDR1 SGHRS, CDR2 YFSETQ. CDR3 loop: CASSPPDTSNTGELFF. CDR3 DNA: TGCGCCAGCAGCCCGCCCGACACATCGAACACCGGGGAGCTGTTTTTT.

This chain connects TRBV7-2 to TRBJ2-2, with 8 bases that match TRBD1. The CDR3 covers 15 residues. The germline gives CDR1 SGHTA, CDR2 FQGNSA. V lost 5 bases to trimming and J lost 1 base; unmatched junction nucleotides: 3. The CDR3 coding sequence is TGTGCCAGCAGCCGAGGGACAGGGAACACCGGGGAGCTGTTTTTT. This gives the protein CASSRGTGNTGELFF.

The genes are TRBV28 and TRBJ1-2; 7 bases are a match to TRBD1. From germline, CDR1 is MDHEN and CDR2 SYDVKM. The CDR3 has 14 residues. V shed 5 bases, J shed 7 bases, and the junction held 10 bases outside the gene matches. The CDR3 DNA reads as TGTGCCAGCAGTGTAAGGACAGGCACGAGTGGCTACACCTTC. Protein product: CASSVRTGTSGYTF.

The CDR3 reads CASSLSSSGGRTGELFF. As DNA, the CDR3 is TGTGCCAGCAGTTTATCTTCTAGCGGGGGGCGCACCGGGGAGCTGTTTTTT. This chain links TRBV28 with TRBJ2-2, with 11 bases aligning to TRBD2. With V trimmed by 1 base and J by 4 bases, 5 bases remained unmatched. Germline V gives CDR1 MDHEN, CDR2 SYDVKM. The CDR3 loop spans 17 amino acids.

CDR3 in amino acids: CASSHLQSGGNTDTQYF. The CDR3 region has the DNA TGTGCCAGCAGCCACCTTCAAAGCGGGGGGAACACAGATACGCAGTATTTT. The gene calls are TRBV21-1 and TRBJ2-3; TRBD2 is the table's D call and was not checked against the DNA. TRBV21-1 constitutes a pseudogene. This CDR3 is 17 amino acids long.

V is TRBV6-5 and J is TRBJ2-1; 10 bases are a match to TRBD2. V trimming: 6 bases; J trimming: 5 bases; junction bases outside the gene matches: 7. This CDR3 has 15 amino acids. Germline V gives CDR1 MNHEY, CDR2 SVGAGI. CDR3 sequence (DNA): TGTGCCAGCAGCCAAGCGGGGGGGCTCCACAATGAGCAGTTCTTC. Translating it yields CASSQAGGLHNEQFF.

V is TRBV15 and J is TRBJ2-5; 7 bases agree with TRBD2. The CDR3 extends over 14 amino acids. The V segment lost 4 bases and the J segment 7 bases; nucleotides outside the gene matches: 9. Germline assignment: CDR1 LNHNV and CDR2 YYDKDF (reference sequence). The CDR3 is CATSIGLAAGTQYF. The CDR3 DNA reads as TGTGCCACCAGCATCGGTCTAGCGGCCGGGACCCAGTACTTC. The full variable domain, its missing parts supplied by reference TRBV15 and TRBJ2-5, is DAMVIQNPRYQVTQFGKPVTLSCSQTLNHNVMYWYQQKSSQAPKLLFHYYDKDFNNEADTPDNFQSRRPNTSFCFLDIRSPGLGDTAMYLCATSIGLAAGTQYFGPGTRLLVL.

This CDR3 reads CASSQGRDTIYF. The DNA of the CDR3 is TGTGCCAGCAGTCAGGGGAGGGACACCATATATTTT. The chain links TRBV25-1 to TRBJ1-3; the D gene is possibly TRBD1 (6 bases). The V end was cut by 5 bases, the J end by 8 bases, with 10 bases between. The CDR3 runs to 12 residues. CDR1 MGHDK and CDR2 SYGVNS come from the germline V gene.

V is TRBV5-4 and J is TRBJ2-3; D gene unclear. The germline V and J ends were trimmed by 0 bases and 2 bases, with 7 bases remaining between them. Germline V CDR1 and CDR2: SGHNT, YYREEE (reference sequence). This CDR3 comprises 14 residues. CDR3 DNA: TGTGCCAGCAGCTTGGCCGGTGCCACAGATACGCAGTATTTT. Amino acid sequence: CASSLAGATDTQYF.

The chain carries TRBV14 and TRBJ2-5; D gene unclear. The CDR3 contains 13 residues. With 4 bases removed from V and 4 bases from J, the gap between germline ends came to 10 bases. The germline CDR1 and CDR2 sequences are SGHDN and FVKESK. The CDR3 DNA follows: TGTGCCAGCAGCCTCGGTTTTATAGAGACCCAGTACTTC. Its translation: CASSLGFIETQYF.

This clone was detected once. The rearrangement uses TRBV4-3 and TRBJ2-6, with D uncertain. The V end was cut by 2 bases, the J end by 4 bases, with 9 bases between. This CDR3 is built from 15 residues. Germline V gives CDR1 LGHNA, CDR2 YSLEER. The CDR3 reads CASSQSHLGANVLTF. The CDR3 DNA reads as TGCGCCAGCAGCCAATCGCACTTGGGGGCCAACGTCCTGACTTTC.

CDR3 amino acids: CASGRGGTEAFF. CDR3 coding DNA: TGTGCTAGTGGCCGGGGGGGGACTGAAGCTTTCTTT. This chain connects TRBV12-5 to TRBJ1-1; a possible D gene is TRBD1 (5 bases). CDR3 length equals 12 residues. Between the trimmed V and J ends, which lost 6 bases and 5 bases, there was a span of 10 bases. From germline, CDR1 is LGHNT and CDR2 FRNRAP. Filled out from reference TRBV12-5 and TRBJ1-1, the complete variable domain reads DARVTQTPRHKVTEMGQEVTMRCQPILGHNTVFWYRQTMMQGLELLAYFRNRAPLDDSGMPKDRFSAEMPDATLATLKIQPSEPRDSAVYFCASGRGGTEAFFGQGTRLTVV.

This clone was picked up one time. The V and J genes are TRBV10-3 and TRBJ2-6, with D unresolved. Germline CDR1 is ENHRY and CDR2 is SYGVKD. CDR3 length: 14 amino acids. With 4 bases removed from V and 0 bases from J, the gap between germline ends came to 4 bases. CDR3 in amino acids: CAISVDSGANVLTF. As DNA, the CDR3 is TGTGCCATCAGTGTGGACTCTGGGGCCAACGTCCTGACTTTC.

This clone has a single count. The rearrangement joins TRBV5-4 to TRBJ1-1; 7 bases align to TRBD1. V trimming: 0 bases; J trimming: 1 base; junction bases outside the gene matches: 6. The CDR3 consists of 16 residues. Germline CDR1 SGHNT, CDR2 YYREEE (reference sequence). The CDR3 sequence: CASSLAKGASNTEAFF. Written as DNA, the CDR3 is TGTGCCAGCAGCTTGGCGAAGGGGGCGTCGAACACTGAAGCTTTCTTT.

As for this clone: The same CDR3 also results from other DNA sequences found in this sample. CDR3 amino acids: CSVEGRMNTEAFF. CDR3 DNA: TGCAGCGTTGAGGGACGGATGAACACTGAAGCTTTCTTT. The chain recombines TRBV29-1 with TRBJ1-1, with D tentatively TRBD1 (5 bases). The CDR3 extends over 13 amino acids. CDR1 and CDR2 (germline): SQVTM, ANQGSEA. V was cut by 3 bases and J by 0 bases, with 8 bases left in between.

This chain uses TRBV6-5 with TRBJ2-3; D call uncertain. The CDR3 is made up of 14 amino acids. Trimming stripped 6 bases from V and 2 bases from J, with 12 bases between. Germline lookup yields CDR1 MNHEY and CDR2 SVGAGI. The CDR3 protein is CASSLGQVTDTQYF. The CDR3 DNA follows: TGTGCCAGCAGCCTAGGCCAGGTCACAGATACGCAGTATTTT.

The J gene is TRBJ1-4, the V gene TRBV19; 7 positions agree with TRBD1. Trimming removed 4 bases from V and 0 bases from J; junction bases left unmatched: 2. The length of the CDR3 is 15 residues. CDR1 LNHDA and CDR2 SQIVND come from the germline V gene (reference sequence). CDR3 amino acids: CASSTRGATNEKLFF. CDR3 nucleotide sequence: TGTGCCAGTAGTACCAGGGGGGCAACTAATGAAAAACTGTTTTTT. The full variable domain, rest sourced from reference TRBV19 and TRBJ1-4, is DGGITQSPKYLFRKEGQNVTLSCEQNLNHDAMYWYRQDPGQGLRLIYYSQIVNDFQKGDIAEGYSVSREKKESFPLTVTSAQKNPTAFYLCASSTRGATNEKLFFGSGTQLSVL.